The 27 T cell receptor beta chains presented below share a single source sample, sequenced in a study of blood T cell repertoires in COVID-19. Profiling relied on immunoSEQ multiplex PCR, and the TCRdb table lists in-frame clones only, not all of them. The data show around 60,000 clones, roughly 72% seen once. The sample was peripheral blood. The receptor source for this set is a woman between 70 and 85 years old with COVID-19, enrolled during active disease.

V gene TRBV19 combines with J gene TRBJ1-2, with 8 bases aligning to TRBD1. CDR1 and CDR2 from the germline V gene are LNHDA and SQIVND (reference sequence). There are 15 residues in the CDR3. The V segment lost 4 bases and the J segment 4 bases; nucleotides outside the gene matches: 8. The DNA for the CDR3 is TGTGCCAGTAGTAAGTCGGACAGGGACGCCTATGGCTACACCTTC. Translated: CASSKSDRDAYGYTF.

This clone was counted many times. The rearrangement uses TRBV3-1 (or the pseudogene TRBV3-2) and TRBJ1-5; TRBD1 agrees at 9 bases. The germline gives CDR1 LGHDT, CDR2 YNNKEL (reference sequence). This CDR3 is built from 14 residues. The V gene end was trimmed by 6 bases and the J gene end by 4 bases; junction bases not matched to a gene: 4. CDR3 in DNA: TGTGCCAGCAGTCCGACAGGGGGTAATCAGCCCCAGCATTTT. Amino acid sequence: CASSPTGGNQPQHF.

This chain uses TRBV2 with TRBJ2-7; TRBD1 might be the D (6 bases). Germline values: CDR1 SNHLY, CDR2 FYNNEI. CDR3 size: 11 residues. V was clipped by 7 bases and J by 3 bases, with 7 bases between them. This chain's CDR3 is CASNRDYEQYF. In DNA form, the CDR3 reads TGTGCCAGCAACAGGGACTACGAGCAGTACTTC.

This clone was picked up a small number of times. The chain employs TRBV7-9 and TRBJ2-3; 7 nucleotides align to TRBD2. CDR3 size: 15 residues. Germline V lookup: CDR1 SEHNR, CDR2 FQNEAQ (reference sequence). V gave up 5 bases and J gave up 0 bases; unmatched junction bases: 5. The CDR3: CASSGGLSSTDTQYF. As DNA, the CDR3 is TGTGCCAGCAGCGGGGGACTATCTAGCACAGATACGCAGTATTTT.

The gene calls are TRBV6-2 or TRBV6-3 and TRBJ2-1; 9 bases match TRBD2. The ends lost 0 bases at V and 9 bases at J; junction bases unmatched: 9. Germline CDR1 and CDR2: MNHEY and SVGEGT. The length of the CDR3 is 16 residues. DNA for the CDR3: TGTGCCAGCAGTTACTCGAGGGTAGCGGGAGAGTTTGAGCAGTTCTTC. This encodes CASSYSRVAGEFEQFF.

The chain recombines TRBV6-2 or TRBV6-3 with TRBJ2-7, with 7 bases fitting TRBD1. This CDR3 contains 14 residues. The germline gives CDR1 MNHEY, CDR2 SVGEGT. Trimming at V came to 5 bases and at J to 2 bases, leaving 6 bases not matched to a gene. CDR3 nucleotides: TGTGCCAGCAGTCGAATCGGACAGGCCTACGAGCAGTACTTC. This codes for CASSRIGQAYEQYF.

This clone was detected many times. The chain couples TRBV5-1 to TRBJ1-2; 7 bases are a match to TRBD1. Losses at the gene ends were 0 bases for V and 8 bases for J; bases not matched to a gene: 7. The CDR3 totals 14 residues. Germline assignment: CDR1 SGHRS and CDR2 YFSETQ. CDR3 DNA sequence: TGCGCCAGCAGCTTGGAGGGGACAGCTAGCGGCTACACCTTC. This codes for CASSLEGTASGYTF.

The CDR3 spells CASSYSRTGEGYTF. The CDR3 nucleotides read TGTGCCAGCAGTTACTCCCGGACAGGGGAAGGCTACACCTTC. The chain combines TRBV6-5 with TRBJ1-2, with 9 bases that match TRBD1. The trim removed 0 bases at V and 8 bases at J, leaving 4 bases unmatched. CDR1 MNHEY and CDR2 SVGAGI come from the germline V gene. This CDR3 spans 14 amino acids.

The CDR3 bases are TGTGCCAGCAGCGTGGGGACTAGCGGGCTCCAAGAGACCCAGTACTTC. Residues: CASSVGTSGLQETQYF. The chain uses TRBV9 and TRBJ2-5; TRBD2 agrees at 12 bases. Per germline, CDR1 SGDLS and CDR2 YYNGEE. The CDR3 is 16 residues long. Trimming cost V 2 bases and J 1 base; bases outside gene matches: 3.

The CDR3 is CSDLGGSGTQYF. The CDR3 DNA follows: TGCAGCGACCTAGGGGGCTCTGGGACCCAGTACTTC. The rearrangement links TRBV29-1 to TRBJ2-5, with 7 bases lining up with TRBD1. The V gene end was trimmed by 7 bases and the J gene end by 7 bases; junction bases not matched to a gene: 9. This CDR3 region has 12 residues. The germline CDR1 and CDR2 sequences are SQVTM and ANQGSEA.

The chain combines TRBV5-1 with TRBJ2-7; possible D gene TRBD1, 6 bases. The CDR3 loop spans 12 amino acids. Trimming stripped 5 bases from V and 5 bases from J, with 11 bases between. Germline values: CDR1 SGHRS, CDR2 YFSETQ. The CDR3 nucleotides are TGCGCCAGCAGTCCCCACAGGGACGAGCAGTACTTC. It translates to CASSPHRDEQYF.

V gene TRBV18 combines with J gene TRBJ1-3, with TRBD1 identical over 7 bases. The junction had 4 bases not matched to a gene; V was cut back by 2 bases and J by 0 bases. The CDR3 extends over 16 amino acids. The germline CDR1 and CDR2 sequences are KGHSH and LQKENI. The CDR3 bases are TGTGCCAGCTCACCAATGGGACAGCTCTCTGGAAACACCATATATTTT. Translating gives CASSPMGQLSGNTIYF.

This clone was detected only a few times. The rearrangement uses TRBV2 and TRBJ1-5, with no clear D. The V and J ends lost 7 bases and 6 bases respectively, with 19 bases between them. The CDR3 contains 15 residues. Germline loops: CDR1 SNHLY, CDR2 FYNNEI. The CDR3 DNA reads as TGTGCCAGCATTCGATCGAGGGAATCAAGTCAGCCCCAGCATTTT. Translated, it gives CASIRSRESSQPQHF. Drawing the rest from reference TRBV2 and TRBJ1-5, the complete variable domain is EPEVTQTPSHQVTQMGQEVILRCVPISNHLYFYWYRQILGQKVEFLVSFYNNEISEKSEIFDDQFSVERPDGSNFTLKIRSTKLEDSAMYFCASIRSRESSQPQHFGDGTRLSIL.

This sequence joins TRBV7-8 and TRBJ2-7; possibly TRBD1 for D (6 bases). Per the germline V gene, CDR1 is SGHVS and CDR2 is FQNEAQ. This CDR3 region has 15 residues. V lost 4 bases to trimming and J lost 7 bases, with 20 bases between them. CDR3 amino acids: CASSSDGQSPVEQYF. The CDR3 region has the DNA TGTGCCAGCAGCTCGGACGGACAGTCCCCGGTGGAGCAGTACTTC.

The gene calls are TRBV6-5 and TRBJ1-2, with 9 nucleotides matching TRBD1. J gave up 0 bases and V 0 bases, and 2 bases lay outside the gene matches. Per germline, CDR1 MNHEY and CDR2 SVGAGI. The CDR3 has 16 residues. The CDR3 loop reads CASSYSGTGTNYGYTF. DNA of the CDR3: TGTGCCAGCAGTTACTCCGGGACAGGGACTAACTATGGCTACACCTTC.

This sequence joins TRBV2 and TRBJ2-5; TRBD2 might be the D (6 bases). V gave up 8 bases and J gave up 1 base, with 17 bases separating them. The CDR3 has 15 residues. Germline CDR1 SNHLY, CDR2 FYNNEI. The DNA for the CDR3 is TGTGCCAGCGGAGGGGTAGCGAACATCCAAGAGACCCAGTACTTC. It translates to CASGGVANIQETQYF.

The chain is built from TRBV7-9 and TRBJ2-3; the match to TRBD1 covers 10 bases. The CDR3 has 15 residues. Trimming took 3 bases from V and 5 from J; bases not matched to a gene: 5. The germline CDR1 and CDR2 sequences are SEHNR and FQNEAQ (reference sequence). DNA for the CDR3: TGTGCCAGCAGCTTCGGACAGGGGGGAATAGATACGCAGTATTTT. Translation gives CASSFGQGGIDTQYF.

The J gene is TRBJ2-7, the V gene TRBV7-3; 12 nucleotides line up with TRBD1. The CDR3 is made up of 15 amino acids. Germline loops: CDR1 SGHTA, CDR2 FQGTGA. J was trimmed by 4 bases and V by 5 bases; bases with no gene match: 6. The CDR3 spells CASSHGTGGQYEQYF. CDR3 in DNA: TGTGCCAGCAGCCATGGGACAGGGGGCCAATACGAGCAGTACTTC.

This chain uses TRBV9 with TRBJ1-3; D gene uncertain. Germline CDR1 SGDLS, CDR2 YYNGEE. V was pared by 2 bases and J by 6 bases, with 12 bases between. This CDR3 contains 14 residues. The CDR3 region is CASSVSGFQNTIYF. Written as DNA, the CDR3 is TGTGCCAGCAGCGTCTCAGGCTTCCAAAACACCATATATTTT.

This clone was picked up one time. The rearrangement uses TRBV19 and TRBJ2-2; 11 bases are shared with TRBD1. The ends lost 5 bases at V and 5 bases at J; junction bases unmatched: 7. The germline gives CDR1 LNHDA, CDR2 SQIVND (reference sequence). The CDR3 is made up of 16 amino acids. For the CDR3, the DNA is TGTGCCAGTAGTGTAGGGACAGGGGGGCGGACCGGGGAGCTGTTTTTT. The encoded protein is CASSVGTGGRTGELFF.

DNA of the CDR3: TGCAGTGCTACTCACGGTGGAGCTTTCTTT. As protein: CSATHGGAFF. The chain combines TRBV20-1 with TRBJ1-1; D is unclear. The CDR3 extends over 10 amino acids. CDR1 is DFQATT and CDR2 is SNEGSKA in the germline V gene (reference sequence). The germline V and J ends were trimmed by 4 bases and 10 bases, with 10 bases remaining between them.

The V and J genes are TRBV6-5 and TRBJ1-2; D gene uncertain. CDR1 is MNHEY and CDR2 is SVGAGI in the germline V gene. V was trimmed by 7 bases and J by 8 bases, leaving 11 bases between them. The CDR3 has 11 residues. CDR3 sequence reads: CASTDGIGYTF. CDR3 in DNA: TGTGCCAGCACCGACGGGATCGGCTACACCTTC.

The chain couples TRBV7-8 to TRBJ1-6; maybe TRBD1 (5 bases). The V and J ends lost 1 base and 10 bases respectively, with 14 bases between them. CDR1 is SGHVS, CDR2 FQNEAQ, per germline. The CDR3 spans 15 residues. The CDR3 nucleotides are TGTGCCAGCAGCTTAGGTCAGGGACTCCGATCACCCCTCCACTTT. Its protein is CASSLGQGLRSPLHF.

The V gene is TRBV20-1, the J gene TRBJ2-5; 7 nucleotides line up with TRBD2. Germline CDR1 DFQATT, CDR2 SNEGSKA (reference sequence). The CDR3 runs 11 residues. V gave up 7 bases and J gave up 5 bases; unmatched junction bases: 4. The chain's CDR3 is CSVQAGETQYF. The CDR3 DNA reads TGCAGTGTTCAAGCGGGGGAGACCCAGTACTTC.

This clone came up once. The rearrangement links TRBV25-1 to TRBJ1-2, with 7 bases that match TRBD1. The CDR3 totals 14 residues. The germline V gene encodes CDR1 MGHDK and CDR2 SYGVNS. J lost 5 bases, V lost 1 base, and 4 bases had no gene match. The CDR3 DNA follows: TGTGCCAGCAGTGAATCGGGCAGGGGGTATGGCTACACCTTC. It yields the protein CASSESGRGYGYTF.

The rearrangement links TRBV11-3 to TRBJ1-2; tentative D call: TRBD1 (5 bases). V gave up 5 bases and J gave up 3 bases, with 10 bases separating them. Germline CDR1 and CDR2: SGHNT and YENEEA. The CDR3 is 13 amino acids. CDR3 residues: CASSDDRYYGYTF. The CDR3, as DNA: TGTGCCAGCAGCGACGACAGATACTATGGCTACACCTTC.

This clone was observed a handful of times. The gene calls are TRBV28 and TRBJ1-4, with D hard to call. The CDR3 sequence is 13 residues long. Germline-derived CDR1 and CDR2 are MDHEN and SYDVKM. Trimming stripped 6 bases from V and 8 bases from J, with 13 bases between. The CDR3 loop reads CASRLRRLEKLFF. CDR3 in DNA: TGTGCCAGCAGGCTCCGTCGTCTAGAAAAACTGTTTTTT.